The rows below give T cell receptor beta chains drawn from one sample of a study of T cell responses to AZD1222 COVID-19 vaccine. Clones were read by immunoSEQ multiplex PCR, and TCRdb kept only the in-frame ones, dropping some. The sample has approximately 100,000 clones, 87% seen once. The specimen was peripheral blood, collected 28 days after the second AZD1222 dose. These receptors were taken from an adult who received the AZD1222 COVID-19 vaccine. Both conserved end residues are part of each CDR3. A D gene is named only where the DNA matches it firmly. Part of the rows lack a size; the others show once, few, many or a class for expanded clones.

.	TRBJ1-5	.	TRBV4-1	TGCGCCAGCAGCCAAGTTGGATTTCAGCCCCAGCATTTT	CASSQVGFQPQHF
.	TRBJ1-4	.	TRBV5-1	TGCGCCAGCAAAAGTTGGGGGTCCGATGAAAAACTGTTTTTT	CASKSWGSDEKLFF
.	TRBJ2-7	.	TRBV3-1/TRBV3-2	TGTGCCAGCAGCCATAGAAACGAGCAGTACTTC	CASSHRNEQYF
.	TRBJ2-7	.	TRBV7-3	TGTGCCAGCAGCTTAACCCCGGTGCCCTACGAGCAGTACTTC	CASSLTPVPYEQYF
.	TRBJ2-2	.	TRBV6-5	TGTGCCACTCAGCGGACGAACACCGGGGAGCTGTTTTTT	CATQRTNTGELFF
.	TRBJ2-5	TRBD2	TRBV7-2	TGTGCCAGCAGCCCGCGTCGCGGGAGTGAGACCCAGTACTTC	CASSPRRGSETQYF
.	TRBJ1-2	TRBD1	TRBV5-1	TGCGCCAGCAGCTATGCCGGGACAGAGATCTTTGGCTACACCTTC	CASSYAGTEIFGYTF
.	TRBJ1-5	TRBD1	TRBV6-1	TGTGCCAGCACTGAAGAGGACAGGTCCGATCCAATGGGTCAGCCCCAGCATTTT	CASTEEDRSDPMGQPQHF
.	TRBJ1-5	TRBD1	TRBV5-1	TGCGCCAGCAGCCAGGGGGACAGCCAATTTAGCAATCAGCCCCAGCATTTT	CASSQGDSQFSNQPQHF
.	TRBJ2-7	.	TRBV24-1	TGTGCCACCAGCAAGAAGGGGAGTCCCGGCGACGAGCAGTACTTC	CATSKKGSPGDEQYF
.	TRBJ2-5	TRBD2	TRBV5-1	TGCGCCAGCAGCCGAGGACTAGCGGGAGGAAAAGAGACCCAGTACTTC	CASSRGLAGGKETQYF
.	TRBJ1-6	.	TRBV25-1	TGTGCCAGCAGTGAATTCTCTAATTCACCCCTCCACTTT	CASSEFSNSPLHF
.	TRBJ1-1	.	TRBV6-5	TGTGCCAGCAAGATTGTAGGTGAAGCTTTCTTT	CASKIVGEAFF
.	TRBJ1-5	TRBD1	TRBV5-4	TGTGCCAGCAGCGCCGGACAGGGGGACATCAATCAGCCCCAGCATTTT	CASSAGQGDINQPQHF
few	TRBJ1-6	.	TRBV10-3	TGTGCCATCAAGACTGTTGTGGATTCACCCCTCCACTTT	CAIKTVVDSPLHF
.	TRBJ2-2	.	TRBV30	TGTGCCTGGAGTCCCGTCTTTCTGAACACCGGGGAGCTGTTTTTT	CAWSPVFLNTGELFF
.	TRBJ2-5	TRBD2	TRBV5-4	TGTGCCAGCACCTCTCTAGCGGAGTTTCAAGAGACCCAGTACTTC	CASTSLAEFQETQYF
once	TRBJ2-7	.	TRBV7-2	TGTGCCAGCAGCTTACCACCTAGCGATTCCTACGAGCAGTACTTC	CASSLPPSDSYEQYF
few	TRBJ1-4	TRBD1	TRBV7-6	TGTGCCAGCAGCTCAGGACAGGCAACTAATGAAAAACTGTTTTTT	CASSSGQATNEKLFF
.	TRBJ2-2	TRBD2	TRBV19	TGTGCCAGTAGAAGGAGGACTAGCGGGATACCCGGGGAGCTGTTTTTT	CASRRRTSGIPGELFF
.	TRBJ2-1	.	TRBV7-9	TGTGCCAGCAGCTTAGAAGGTCCTAGCTACAATGAGCAGTTCTTC	CASSLEGPSYNEQFF
.	TRBJ1-1	.	TRBV9	TGTGCCAGCAGCTTACAAGACACTGAAGCTTTCTTT	CASSLQDTEAFF
.	TRBJ2-5	.	TRBV9	TGTGCCAGCAGCTCGGGACTTCACCCCCAAGAGACCCAGTACTTC	CASSSGLHPQETQYF
.	TRBJ1-5	.	TRBV5-1	TGCGCCAGCAGCTTGTCCAGGGATAGTCGCAATCAGCCCCAGCATTTT	CASSLSRDSRNQPQHF
.	TRBJ2-7	TRBD1	TRBV24-1	TGTGCCACCAGTGATTCTCCTCCGACAGGGATCCGGGGGCAGTACTTC	CATSDSPPTGIRGQYF
.	TRBJ1-1	.	TRBV11-3	TGTGCCAGCAGCTTAGTATCCGGGGGGGAAGCTTTCTTT	CASSLVSGGEAFF
.	TRBJ2-1	TRBD1	TRBV2	TGTGCCAGCAGGGGAACTGGGACAGGGGGAATCTCCTACAATGAGCAGTTCTTC	CASRGTGTGGISYNEQFF
.	TRBJ2-7	.	TRBV19	TGTGCCAGTAGTATGGGGGACCCCTACGAGCAGTACTTC	CASSMGDPYEQYF
.	TRBJ2-1	.	TRBV27	TGTGCCAGCAGTTGGGGTAATGAGCAGTTCTTC	CASSWGNEQFF
.	TRBJ1-6	.	TRBV28	TGTGCCAGCAGTCCAGGGATGAATTCACCCCTCCACTTT	CASSPGMNSPLHF
.	TRBJ2-2	.	TRBV5-4	TGTGCCAGCAGCTCGCCAAGGGTGCGCAACAACGGGGAGCTGTTTTTT	CASSSPRVRNNGELFF
.	TRBJ1-2	TRBD1	TRBV6-5	TGTGCCAGCAGTTGGCGACAGGGGACTGGCTACACCTTC	CASSWRQGTGYTF
once	TRBJ1-4	.	TRBV6-5	TGTGCCAGCAGCTTGGGGGCGTTTAGTGAAAAACTGTTTTTT	CASSLGAFSEKLFF
.	TRBJ1-2	TRBD1	TRBV2	TGTGCCAGCAGTGAATATTTAGCGACAGGGAATGGCTACACCTTC	CASSEYLATGNGYTF
.	TRBJ2-2	.	TRBV18	TGTGCCAGCTCACCGGGCACCGGGGAGCTGTTTTTT	CASSPGTGELFF
.	TRBJ1-4	TRBD1	TRBV20-1	TGCAGTGCTAGTAAGGGACAGGGTTGGTATGAAAAACTGTTTTTT	CSASKGQGWYEKLFF
.	TRBJ1-1	TRBD1	TRBV7-9	TGTGCCAGCAGCTTAGGGGCCTCGCAGGGGGCATTCGGTGCTTTCTTT	CASSLGASQGAFGAFF
.	TRBJ1-5	.	TRBV7-2	TGTGCCAGCAGCAGAATAAGGGGTACCGAGGAGCCCCAGCATTTT	CASSRIRGTEEPQHF
.	TRBJ2-1	.	TRBV4-1	TGCGCCAGCAGCCAAGATTTCCTAAGCGAGCAGTTCTTC	CASSQDFLSEQFF
.	TRBJ2-7	.	TRBV5-4	TGTGCCAGCAGCTTGGGTCAGGACAGCTCCTACGAGCAGTACTTC	CASSLGQDSSYEQYF
.	TRBJ1-3	.	TRBV7-5	TGTGTCAGAAGCTTAGAACGCCCCGAGGACAGAGTAGAAAACACCATATATTTT	CVRSLERPEDRVENTIYF
.	TRBJ2-7	.	TRBV28	TGTGCCAGCAGCTCCCCCTGGACAGCATTCTCCTACGAGCAGTACTTC	CASSSPWTAFSYEQYF
.	TRBJ1-5	TRBD1	TRBV5-8	TGTGCCAGCAGCTTCGGGACAGGGGGCTTCAATCAGCCCCAGCATTTT	CASSFGTGGFNQPQHF
.	TRBJ2-7	.	TRBV3-1/TRBV3-2	TGTGCCAGCAGCCCCGGACAGCTACTTGCCTACGAGCAGTACTTC	CASSPGQLLAYEQYF
.	TRBJ1-2	.	TRBV5-4	TGTGCCAGCAGTTTCCTTGAGGCCGGGACGGCTTATGGCTACACCTTC	CASSFLEAGTAYGYTF
.	TRBJ2-7	.	TRBV27	TGTGCCAGCAGTTTATACGGCCGTAGCTCCTACGAGCAGTACTTC	CASSLYGRSSYEQYF
.	TRBJ2-5	.	TRBV7-2	TGTGCCAGCAGCTCTGGGACGGGGTACCAAGAGACCCAGTACTTC	CASSSGTGYQETQYF
.	TRBJ1-1	TRBD1	TRBV19	TGTGCCAGTAGTATAGGACAGGGAGGATCCACTGAAGCTTTCTTT	CASSIGQGGSTEAFF
.	TRBJ1-1	.	TRBV9	TGTGCCAGCAGCCGGCGTGGTGTAGTGAACACTGAAGCTTTCTTT	CASSRRGVVNTEAFF
.	TRBJ2-7	.	TRBV19	TGTGCCAGTAGTAGGGGCTCGGGCGGAAGCTCCTACGAGCAGTACTTC	CASSRGSGGSSYEQYF
.	TRBJ2-3	.	TRBV19	TGTGCCAGTAATATACAGGAGTCCACAGATACGCAGTATTTT	CASNIQESTDTQYF
.	TRBJ1-6	.	TRBV21-1	TGTGCCAGCAGAGATTCACCCCTCCACTTT	CASRDSPLHF
once	TRBJ2-1	TRBD2	TRBV29-1	TGCAGCGTTGAAATCGCTAGCGGGGCTGTCTTTAATGAGCAGTTCTTC	CSVEIASGAVFNEQFF
.	TRBJ2-5	TRBD1	TRBV6-5	TGTGCCAGCAGTTTAACAGGGGGCTGGGAAAAGACCCAGTACTTC	CASSLTGGWEKTQYF